The rows below give T cell receptor beta chains drawn from one sample of a study of blood T cell repertoires in COVID-19. The repertoire was sequenced with immunoSEQ multiplex PCR; TCRdb's copy has only in-frame clones and lacks some. Of around 300,000 clones listed, around 87% are singletons. Sample: peripheral blood. These TCRs come from a woman between 50 and 59 years old with active or convalescent COVID-19. The CDR3 runs from the conserved cysteine through the conserved F or W. Fields, in order: J gene, CDR3 length, V gene, clone size, D gene, CDR3 protein, CDR3 DNA. The D gene is left open where the match is weak. Rows may omit the clone size; those that give it use once, few, many or a size class.

J gene: TRBJ2-4
CDR3 length: 12
V gene: TRBV12-3/TRBV12-4
clone size: few
D gene: NA
CDR3 protein: CASTPPSNIQYF
CDR3 DNA: TGTGCCAGCACCCCTCCCTCAAACATTCAGTACTTC

J gene: TRBJ2-7
CDR3 length: 13
V gene: TRBV2
clone size: few
D gene: NA
CDR3 protein: CASREGQLYEQYF
CDR3 DNA: TGTGCCAGCAGGGAGGGACAGTTGTACGAGCAGTACTTC

J gene: TRBJ2-4
CDR3 length: 13
V gene: TRBV30
clone size: once
D gene: TRBD2
CDR3 protein: CAWTPGGKNIQYF
CDR3 DNA: TGTGCCTGGACCCCCGGGGGGAAAAACATTCAGTACTTC

J gene: TRBJ2-3
CDR3 length: 14
V gene: TRBV24-1
clone size: NA
D gene: NA
CDR3 protein: CATSDSSVTDTQYF
CDR3 DNA: TGTGCCACCAGTGACAGTTCCGTCACAGATACGCAGTATTTT

J gene: TRBJ2-5
CDR3 length: 17
V gene: TRBV15
clone size: NA
D gene: NA
CDR3 protein: CATSRDYPSSVQETQYF
CDR3 DNA: TGTGCCACCAGCAGAGATTACCCCTCTAGCGTCCAAGAGACCCAGTACTTC

J gene: TRBJ2-3
CDR3 length: 18
V gene: TRBV7-2
clone size: NA
D gene: TRBD2
CDR3 protein: CASSLASGGPGGTDTQYF
CDR3 DNA: TGTGCCAGCAGCTTAGCCAGCGGGGGGCCTGGGGGCACAGATACGCAGTATTTT

J gene: TRBJ2-2
CDR3 length: 17
V gene: TRBV19
clone size: NA
D gene: NA
CDR3 protein: CASSILPGQGNTGELFF
CDR3 DNA: TGTGCCAGTAGTATCCTTCCGGGACAAGGAAACACCGGGGAGCTGTTTTTT

J gene: TRBJ1-4
CDR3 length: 13
V gene: TRBV29-1
clone size: once
D gene: NA
CDR3 protein: CSATGITNEKLFF
CDR3 DNA: TGCAGCGCAACAGGGATAACTAATGAAAAACTGTTTTTT

J gene: TRBJ1-4
CDR3 length: 15
V gene: TRBV9
clone size: NA
D gene: NA
CDR3 protein: CASSVGPGEGEKLFF
CDR3 DNA: TGTGCCAGCAGCGTAGGCCCCGGGGAGGGTGAAAAACTGTTTTTT

J gene: TRBJ1-5
CDR3 length: 12
V gene: TRBV29-1
clone size: NA
D gene: NA
CDR3 protein: CSASGSNQPQHF
CDR3 DNA: TGCAGCGCCTCGGGGAGCAATCAGCCCCAGCATTTT

J gene: TRBJ1-2
CDR3 length: 14
V gene: TRBV10-3
clone size: NA
D gene: NA
CDR3 protein: CAISAPTGNYGYTF
CDR3 DNA: TGTGCCATCAGTGCCCCGACGGGAAACTATGGCTACACCTTC

J gene: TRBJ1-1
CDR3 length: 14
V gene: TRBV28
clone size: NA
D gene: TRBD1
CDR3 protein: CASRGTGHDAEAFF
CDR3 DNA: TGTGCCAGCAGAGGGACAGGGCATGACGCTGAAGCTTTCTTT

J gene: TRBJ1-2
CDR3 length: 15
V gene: TRBV7-9
clone size: once
D gene: NA
CDR3 protein: CASSLQPEGRYGYTF
CDR3 DNA: TGTGCCAGCAGCCTACAGCCTGAGGGCAGGTATGGCTACACCTTC

J gene: TRBJ2-3
CDR3 length: 15
V gene: TRBV4-3
clone size: NA
D gene: NA
CDR3 protein: CASSQGGVATDTQYF
CDR3 DNA: TGCGCCAGCAGCCAAGGAGGCGTAGCCACAGATACGCAGTATTTT

J gene: TRBJ1-1
CDR3 length: 13
V gene: TRBV28
clone size: NA
D gene: NA
CDR3 protein: CASSGQMNTEAFF
CDR3 DNA: TGTGCCAGCAGCGGACAGATGAACACTGAAGCTTTCTTT

J gene: TRBJ2-7
CDR3 length: 13
V gene: TRBV4-2
clone size: NA
D gene: NA
CDR3 protein: CASSQVLRDEQYF
CDR3 DNA: TGTGCCAGCAGCCAAGTTTTGAGGGACGAGCAGTACTTC

J gene: TRBJ2-2
CDR3 length: 15
V gene: TRBV7-2
clone size: NA
D gene: NA
CDR3 protein: CASSLAGAGTGELFF
CDR3 DNA: TGTGCCAGCAGCTTAGCGGGAGCGGGCACCGGGGAGCTGTTTTTT

J gene: TRBJ1-2
CDR3 length: 15
V gene: TRBV6-5
clone size: NA
D gene: TRBD1
CDR3 protein: CASSYRDSSTYGYTF
CDR3 DNA: TGTGCCAGCAGTTACCGGGACAGCTCCACCTATGGCTACACCTTC

J gene: TRBJ1-2
CDR3 length: 13
V gene: TRBV12-3/TRBV12-4
clone size: NA
D gene: NA
CDR3 protein: CASSIPPAGGYTF
CDR3 DNA: TGTGCCAGCAGTATCCCCCCTGCGGGAGGCTACACCTTC

J gene: TRBJ2-7
CDR3 length: 13
V gene: TRBV7-3
clone size: NA
D gene: NA
CDR3 protein: CASSLTTGSEQYF
CDR3 DNA: TGTGCCAGCAGCTTAACCACAGGGAGCGAGCAGTACTTC

J gene: TRBJ1-2
CDR3 length: 13
V gene: TRBV28
clone size: NA
D gene: NA
CDR3 protein: CASSLLIWAGYTF
CDR3 DNA: TGTGCCAGCAGTTTACTCATATGGGCTGGCTACACCTTC

J gene: TRBJ2-7
CDR3 length: 15
V gene: TRBV4-3
clone size: NA
D gene: TRBD1
CDR3 protein: CASSQVRDREYEQYF
CDR3 DNA: TGCGCCAGCAGCCAAGTCCGGGACAGGGAATACGAGCAGTACTTC

J gene: TRBJ2-3
CDR3 length: 17
V gene: TRBV11-2
clone size: few
D gene: TRBD2
CDR3 protein: CASTSTSGGFPTDTQYF
CDR3 DNA: TGTGCCAGCACCTCGACTAGCGGGGGGTTTCCCACAGATACGCAGTATTTT

J gene: TRBJ2-1
CDR3 length: 14
V gene: TRBV7-2
clone size: NA
D gene: NA
CDR3 protein: CASSLSGTYNEQFF
CDR3 DNA: TGTGCCAGCAGCTTATCAGGAACCTACAATGAGCAGTTCTTC

J gene: TRBJ2-1
CDR3 length: 15
V gene: TRBV18
clone size: NA
D gene: TRBD2
CDR3 protein: CASSPRLAGYNEQFF
CDR3 DNA: TGTGCCAGCTCACCACGACTAGCGGGATACAATGAGCAGTTCTTC

J gene: TRBJ1-5
CDR3 length: 15
V gene: TRBV3-1/TRBV3-2
clone size: NA
D gene: TRBD1
CDR3 protein: CASSRGQGMVQPQHF
CDR3 DNA: TGTGCCAGCAGCCGAGGACAGGGGATGGTTCAGCCCCAGCATTTT

J gene: TRBJ2-7
CDR3 length: 15
V gene: TRBV11-2
clone size: NA
D gene: TRBD2
CDR3 protein: CASSLGTSASYEQYF
CDR3 DNA: TGTGCCAGCAGCTTAGGGACTAGCGCCTCCTACGAGCAGTACTTC

J gene: TRBJ2-3
CDR3 length: 12
V gene: TRBV2
clone size: few
D gene: NA
CDR3 protein: CASSALTDTQYF
CDR3 DNA: TGTGCCAGCAGTGCCCTCACAGATACGCAGTATTTT

J gene: TRBJ1-1
CDR3 length: 13
V gene: TRBV7-2
clone size: NA
D gene: NA
CDR3 protein: CASSWSRNTEAFF
CDR3 DNA: TGTGCCAGCAGCTGGAGCAGGAACACTGAAGCTTTCTTT

J gene: TRBJ1-3
CDR3 length: 15
V gene: TRBV19
clone size: NA
D gene: NA
CDR3 protein: CASIDSFYSGNTIYF
CDR3 DNA: TGTGCCAGTATCGACAGCTTTTACTCTGGAAACACCATATATTTT

J gene: TRBJ1-3
CDR3 length: 16
V gene: TRBV7-2
clone size: NA
D gene: NA
CDR3 protein: CASSLAQGYSGNTIYF
CDR3 DNA: TGTGCCAGCAGCTTAGCGCAGGGGTACTCTGGAAACACCATATATTTT

J gene: TRBJ2-1
CDR3 length: 16
V gene: TRBV29-1
clone size: NA
D gene: TRBD1
CDR3 protein: CSVETYGTGVSNEQFF
CDR3 DNA: TGCAGCGTTGAGACTTACGGGACAGGGGTCTCCAATGAGCAGTTCTTC

J gene: TRBJ1-1
CDR3 length: 15
V gene: TRBV7-9
clone size: NA
D gene: TRBD1
CDR3 protein: CASSLLDRERIGAFF
CDR3 DNA: TGTGCCAGCAGCTTATTAGACAGGGAGAGAATTGGGGCTTTCTTT

J gene: TRBJ2-7
CDR3 length: 15
V gene: TRBV6-5
clone size: NA
D gene: NA
CDR3 protein: CASTQGPRHAYEQYF
CDR3 DNA: TGTGCCAGCACTCAAGGTCCCCGACATGCCTACGAGCAGTACTTC

J gene: TRBJ1-1
CDR3 length: 12
V gene: TRBV18
clone size: NA
D gene: TRBD1
CDR3 protein: CASSPGTGVAFF
CDR3 DNA: TGTGCCAGCTCACCGGGGACAGGGGTGGCTTTCTTT

J gene: TRBJ1-2
CDR3 length: 13
V gene: TRBV18
clone size: once
D gene: NA
CDR3 protein: CASSPLGDDGYTF
CDR3 DNA: TGTGCCAGCTCACCACTAGGGGATGATGGCTACACCTTC

J gene: TRBJ1-2
CDR3 length: 13
V gene: TRBV5-1
clone size: NA
D gene: NA
CDR3 protein: CASSLETGYGYTF
CDR3 DNA: TGCGCCAGCAGCTTGGAAACAGGGTATGGCTACACCTTC

J gene: TRBJ1-4
CDR3 length: 15
V gene: TRBV5-1
clone size: NA
D gene: NA
CDR3 protein: CASSLATQNNEKLFF
CDR3 DNA: TGCGCCAGCAGCTTGGCAACCCAGAATAATGAAAAACTGTTTTTT

J gene: TRBJ1-2
CDR3 length: 17
V gene: TRBV7-9
clone size: NA
D gene: TRBD1
CDR3 protein: CASSFQYHRGGDYGYTF
CDR3 DNA: TGTGCCAGCAGCTTCCAATATCACAGGGGGGGAGACTATGGCTACACCTTC

J gene: TRBJ1-6
CDR3 length: 15
V gene: TRBV30
clone size: NA
D gene: NA
CDR3 protein: CAFTSRGGGDSPLHF
CDR3 DNA: TGTGCCTTCACCTCGAGGGGAGGGGGGGATTCACCCCTCCACTTT

J gene: TRBJ2-7
CDR3 length: 13
V gene: TRBV27
clone size: once
D gene: NA
CDR3 protein: CASSFGASYEQYF
CDR3 DNA: TGTGCCAGCAGTTTTGGGGCCTCCTACGAGCAGTACTTC

J gene: TRBJ2-1
CDR3 length: 14
V gene: TRBV5-1
clone size: NA
D gene: NA
CDR3 protein: CASSLATGYNEQFF
CDR3 DNA: TGCGCCAGCAGCCTAGCGACAGGGTACAATGAGCAGTTCTTC

J gene: TRBJ2-5
CDR3 length: 15
V gene: TRBV3-1/TRBV3-2
clone size: NA
D gene: TRBD1
CDR3 protein: CASSQTGTGSETQYF
CDR3 DNA: TGTGCCAGCAGCCAAACAGGGACAGGCTCAGAGACCCAGTACTTC

J gene: TRBJ2-5
CDR3 length: 17
V gene: TRBV15
clone size: NA
D gene: TRBD1
CDR3 protein: CATSRDKGPGQKQTQYF
CDR3 DNA: TGTGCCACCAGCAGAGACAAGGGACCGGGACAGAAGCAGACCCAGTACTTC

J gene: TRBJ1-4
CDR3 length: 15
V gene: TRBV29-1
clone size: NA
D gene: NA
CDR3 protein: CSAQQDGGTNEKLFF
CDR3 DNA: TGCAGCGCCCAGCAAGACGGGGGAACTAATGAAAAACTGTTTTTT

J gene: TRBJ2-7
CDR3 length: 13
V gene: TRBV24-1
clone size: NA
D gene: NA
CDR3 protein: CATSLGQNYEQYF
CDR3 DNA: TGTGCCACCAGTCTCGGTCAAAACTACGAGCAGTACTTC

J gene: TRBJ1-1
CDR3 length: 13
V gene: TRBV5-1
clone size: NA
D gene: NA
CDR3 protein: CASSLVRNTEAFF
CDR3 DNA: TGCGCCAGCAGCTTGGTCAGAAACACTGAAGCTTTCTTT

J gene: TRBJ2-1
CDR3 length: 14
V gene: TRBV7-3
clone size: NA
D gene: TRBD2
CDR3 protein: CASSVLAGINEQFF
CDR3 DNA: TGTGCCAGCAGCGTCCTAGCGGGAATCAATGAGCAGTTCTTC

J gene: TRBJ2-5
CDR3 length: 13
V gene: TRBV29-1
clone size: NA
D gene: NA
CDR3 protein: CSVDRGGRETQYF
CDR3 DNA: TGCAGCGTTGATAGGGGGGGCAGGGAGACCCAGTACTTC

J gene: TRBJ1-4
CDR3 length: 16
V gene: TRBV5-1
clone size: NA
D gene: NA
CDR3 protein: CASSLDLGTTNEKLFF
CDR3 DNA: TGCGCCAGCAGCTTGGACCTGGGCACAACTAATGAAAAACTGTTTTTT

J gene: TRBJ1-3
CDR3 length: 15
V gene: TRBV6-5
clone size: NA
D gene: NA
CDR3 protein: CASRPRPGDGNTIYF
CDR3 DNA: TGTGCCAGCAGACCTCGCCCAGGTGATGGAAACACCATATATTTT

J gene: TRBJ2-5
CDR3 length: 14
V gene: TRBV18
clone size: NA
D gene: NA
CDR3 protein: CASSPSQIQETQYF
CDR3 DNA: TGTGCCAGCTCACCTAGCCAGATCCAAGAGACCCAGTACTTC

J gene: TRBJ1-4
CDR3 length: 15
V gene: TRBV19
clone size: NA
D gene: NA
CDR3 protein: CASSPRTVGNEKLFF
CDR3 DNA: TGTGCCAGTAGTCCCCGGACAGTAGGTAATGAAAAACTGTTTTTT

J gene: TRBJ2-1
CDR3 length: 16
V gene: TRBV5-1
clone size: NA
D gene: TRBD2
CDR3 protein: CASSSFNTGTNNEQFF
CDR3 DNA: TGCGCCAGCAGCTCCTTTAATACGGGGACTAACAATGAGCAGTTCTTC

J gene: TRBJ1-3
CDR3 length: 12
V gene: TRBV29-1
clone size: NA
D gene: NA
CDR3 protein: CSVGVGGNTIYF
CDR3 DNA: TGCAGCGTTGGGGTGGGCGGAAACACCATATATTTT

J gene: TRBJ2-3
CDR3 length: 14
V gene: TRBV20-1
clone size: once
D gene: TRBD2
CDR3 protein: CSASLPGGPDTQYF
CDR3 DNA: TGCAGTGCTAGTCTTCCGGGAGGGCCAGATACGCAGTATTTT